This T cell receptor beta chain is drawn from a study of control samples from healthy donors and cancer patients. Profiling relied on immunoSEQ multiplex PCR, and the TCRdb table lists in-frame clones only, not all of them. Seen here are 170,000 or so clones, around 93% observed once, and the top ten hold roughly 1.5%. Trimming pared 0 bases from V and 1 base from J, leaving 5 bases between. The CDR3 extends over 13 amino acids. The V gene's germline CDR1 is SGHRS and CDR2 YFSETQ. The material sequenced was blood. The sequence was collected from a man between 18 and 35 years old in good health. The J gene is TRBJ2-7, the V gene TRBV5-1; D call uncertain. In nucleotides, the CDR3 is TGCGCCAGCAGCTTGGATTTTTCCTACGAGCAGTACTTC. This encodes CASSLDFSYEQYF.